This TCR beta chain was retrieved from a study of T cells in localized non-small cell lung cancer. Germline V gives CDR1 LNHDA, CDR2 SQIVND (reference sequence). V lost 3 bases and J lost 1, with 4 bases in between. This CDR3 contains 13 residues. Assay used: immunoSEQ multiplex PCR; TCRdb lists only in-frame clones, some missing. The data show 2,500 to 3,500 clones, roughly 20% seen once. The V and J genes are TRBV19 and TRBJ1-5; D is undetermined. The clonotype was recovered from a man aged 40 to 70 with stage I lung adenocarcinoma. Material: lung tumor tissue, obtained before any cancer treatment. The CDR3 bases are TGTGCCAGTAGTATGACGAGCAATCAGCCCCAGCATTTT. Translated, it gives CASSMTSNQPQHF.